One sample yielded the 8 T cell receptor beta chains listed below, sequenced in a study of blood T cell repertoires in COVID-19. Repertoires were generated with immunoSEQ multiplex PCR, while TCRdb's copy carries only in-frame clones and drops some. Of 30,000 to 40,000 clones in the sample, under 90% were seen once. The sample taken for sequencing was peripheral blood. Receptors originate from a human donor in a cohort sampled during active COVID-19.

The chain is built from TRBV30 and TRBJ1-2; 10 bases are a match to TRBD1. CDR3 size: 15 residues. Per germline, CDR1 GTSNPN and CDR2 SVGIG (reference sequence). With V trimmed by 3 bases and J by 8 bases, 12 bases remained unmatched. CDR3 sequence (DNA): TGTGCCTGGAGCCACCGATGGGACAGGGGAGGCGGCTACACCTTC. It yields the protein CAWSHRWDRGGGYTF.

The J gene is TRBJ1-2, the V gene TRBV6-2 or TRBV6-3; 8 bases fit TRBD1. The germline V gene encodes CDR1 MNHEY and CDR2 SVGEGT. This CDR3 has 14 amino acids. V shed 4 bases, J shed 4 bases, and the junction held 5 bases outside the gene matches. CDR3: CASSFQDRVYGYTF. CDR3 DNA sequence: TGTGCCAGCAGTTTCCAGGACAGGGTCTATGGCTACACCTTC.

This clone was recorded once. The chain combines TRBV24-1 with TRBJ1-1; 7 bases line up with TRBD1. This CDR3 spans 15 amino acids. The germline V gene has CDR1 KGHDR and CDR2 SFDVKD. The J segment lost 5 bases and the V segment lost 2 bases, leaving 7 bases of the junction unmatched. The CDR3 loop is CATSDSRQGGTEAFF. The CDR3 coding sequence is TGTGCCACCAGTGATTCGCGACAGGGTGGGACTGAAGCTTTCTTT.

This clone was picked up one time. The chain has TRBV19 and TRBJ1-5, with TRBD1 matching 9 bases. In germline, CDR1 is LNHDA, CDR2 SQIVND (reference sequence). The CDR3 loop spans 16 amino acids. V trimming: 4 bases; J trimming: 1 base; junction bases outside the gene matches: 5. The chain's CDR3 is CASSTSGTGSNQPQHF. DNA of the CDR3: TGTGCCAGTAGTACCTCCGGGACAGGGAGCAATCAGCCCCAGCATTTT. The full variable domain, completed using reference TRBV19 and TRBJ1-5, is DGGITQSPKYLFRKEGQNVTLSCEQNLNHDAMYWYRQDPGQGLRLIYYSQIVNDFQKGDIAEGYSVSREKKESFPLTVTSAQKNPTAFYLCASSTSGTGSNQPQHFGDGTRLSIL.

The chain couples TRBV3-1 (or the pseudogene TRBV3-2) to TRBJ1-4; 7 bases map to TRBD1. The CDR3 sequence is 13 residues long. CDR1 and CDR2 (germline): LGHDT, YNNKEL (reference sequence). Losses at the gene ends were 8 bases for V and 8 bases for J; bases not matched to a gene: 8. CDR3 sequence reads: CASQQGWEEKLFF. The CDR3 DNA reads as TGTGCCAGCCAACAGGGGTGGGAAGAAAAACTGTTTTTT.

This clone appeared once. The chain couples TRBV7-6 to TRBJ2-3, with TRBD1 as a possible D gene (6 bases). Trimming removed 4 bases from V and 1 base from J, with 9 bases in between. Per germline, CDR1 SGHVS and CDR2 FNYEAQ. The CDR3 runs to 14 residues. CDR3 residues: CASSYNRGTDTQYF. The CDR3, as DNA: TGTGCCAGCAGCTACAACAGGGGCACAGATACGCAGTATTTT.

The V call is TRBV29-1, the J call TRBJ2-5; D is ambiguous. Trimming shortened V by 0 bases and J by 5 bases, and 13 bases separated the two germline ends. The CDR3 contains 14 residues. CDR1 SQVTM and CDR2 ANQGSEA come from the germline V gene. CDR3 nucleotides: TGCAGCGTTGAAGATATCGGGTTCGGCGAGACCCAGTACTTC. This sequence encodes CSVEDIGFGETQYF. Supplemented by reference TRBV29-1 and TRBJ2-5, the full variable domain reads SAVISQKPSRDICQRGTSLTIQCQVDSQVTMMFWYRQQPGQSLTLIATANQGSEATYESGFVIDKFPISRPNLTFSTLTVSNMSPEDSSIYLCSVEDIGFGETQYFGPGTRLLVL.

The chain links TRBV6-5 to TRBJ2-7; 8 bases fit TRBD1. Germline CDR1 and CDR2: MNHEY and SVGAGI. The CDR3 has 13 residues. The junction had 8 bases not matched to a gene; V was cut back by 5 bases and J by 8 bases. The CDR3: CASSKQGVAQQYF. CDR3 in DNA: TGTGCCAGCAGTAAACAGGGGGTAGCTCAGCAGTACTTC.